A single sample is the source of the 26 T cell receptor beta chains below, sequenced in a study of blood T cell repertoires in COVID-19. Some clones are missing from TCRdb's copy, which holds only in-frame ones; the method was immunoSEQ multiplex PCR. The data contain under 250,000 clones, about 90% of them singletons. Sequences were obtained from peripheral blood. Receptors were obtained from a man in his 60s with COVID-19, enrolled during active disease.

CDR3 protein: CASSLRDRVYNEQFF. Here the CDR3 DNA reads TGTGCCAGCAGCTTGCGAGACAGGGTGTACAATGAGCAGTTCTTC. The V gene is TRBV5-4, the J gene TRBJ2-1, with TRBD1 identical over 7 bases. This CDR3 region has 15 residues. Germline CDR1 reads SGHNT; CDR2 reads YYREEE (reference sequence). V shed 1 base and J 4 bases; nucleotides not matched to a gene: 5.

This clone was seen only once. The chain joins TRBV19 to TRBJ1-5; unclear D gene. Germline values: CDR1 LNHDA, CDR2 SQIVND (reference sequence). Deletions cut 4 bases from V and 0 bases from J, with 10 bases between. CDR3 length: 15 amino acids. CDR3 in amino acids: CASSTLEYSNQPQHF. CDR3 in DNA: TGTGCCAGTAGTACCCTGGAGTATAGCAATCAGCCCCAGCATTTT.

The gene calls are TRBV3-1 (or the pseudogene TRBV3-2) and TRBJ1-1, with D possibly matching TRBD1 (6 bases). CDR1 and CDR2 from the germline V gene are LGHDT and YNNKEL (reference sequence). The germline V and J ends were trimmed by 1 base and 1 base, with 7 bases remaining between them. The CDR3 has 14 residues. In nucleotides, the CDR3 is TGTGCCAGCAGCCAAGTAGGGGGGAACACTGAAGCTTTCTTT. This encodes CASSQVGGNTEAFF.

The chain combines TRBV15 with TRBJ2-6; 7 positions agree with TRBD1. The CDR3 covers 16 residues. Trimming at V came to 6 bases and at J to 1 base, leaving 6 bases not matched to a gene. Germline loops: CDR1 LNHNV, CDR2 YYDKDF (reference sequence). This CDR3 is CATRIMTGSGANVLTF. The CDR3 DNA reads TGTGCCACCAGGATAATGACAGGGTCTGGGGCCAACGTCCTGACTTTC. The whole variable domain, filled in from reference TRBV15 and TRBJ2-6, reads DAMVIQNPRYQVTQFGKPVTLSCSQTLNHNVMYWYQQKSSQAPKLLFHYYDKDFNNEADTPDNFQSRRPNTSFCFLDIRSPGLGDTAMYLCATRIMTGSGANVLTFGAGSRLTVL.

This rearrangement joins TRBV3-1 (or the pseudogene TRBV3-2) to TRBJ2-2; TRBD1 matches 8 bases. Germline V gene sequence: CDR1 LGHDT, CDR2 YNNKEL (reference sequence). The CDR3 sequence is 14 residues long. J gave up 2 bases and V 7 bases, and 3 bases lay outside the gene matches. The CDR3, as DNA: TGTGCCAGCACCGACAGGGGAAACACCGGGGAGCTGTTTTTT. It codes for CASTDRGNTGELFF.

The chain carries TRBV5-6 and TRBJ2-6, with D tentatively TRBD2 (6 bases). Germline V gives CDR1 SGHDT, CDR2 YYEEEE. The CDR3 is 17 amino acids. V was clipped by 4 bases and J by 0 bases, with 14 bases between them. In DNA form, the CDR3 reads TGTGCCAGCAGCCGAAAGGGACTTCTCTCTGGGGCCAACGTCCTGACTTTC. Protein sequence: CASSRKGLLSGANVLTF. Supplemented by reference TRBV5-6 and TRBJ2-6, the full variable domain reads DAGVTQSPTHLIKTRGQQVTLRCSPKSGHDTVSWYQQALGQGPQFIFQYYEEEERQRGNFPDRFSGHQFPNYSSELNVNALLLGDSALYLCASSRKGLLSGANVLTFGAGSRLTVL.

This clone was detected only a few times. CDR3 bases: TGTGCCAGCAGTGCCCTCACGGGGACTAGCTCCTACAATGAGCAGTTCTTC. Translation gives CASSALTGTSSYNEQFF. The rearrangement uses TRBV2 and TRBJ2-1; 8 nucleotides align to TRBD2. V trimming: 4 bases; J trimming: 0 bases; junction bases outside the gene matches: 8. This CDR3 has 17 residues. Germline V gives CDR1 SNHLY, CDR2 FYNNEI.

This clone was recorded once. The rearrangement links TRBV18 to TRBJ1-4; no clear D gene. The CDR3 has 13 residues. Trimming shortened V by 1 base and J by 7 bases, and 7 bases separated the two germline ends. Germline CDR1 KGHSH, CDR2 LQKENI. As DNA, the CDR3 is TGTGCCAGCTCACCACGGGAGTCTGAAAAACTGTTTTTT. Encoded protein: CASSPRESEKLFF. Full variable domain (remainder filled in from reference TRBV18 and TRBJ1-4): NAGVMQNPRHLVRRRGQEARLRCSPMKGHSHVYWYRQLPEEGLKFMVYLQKENIIDESGMPKERFSAEFPKEGPSILRIQQVVRGDSAAYFCASSPRESEKLFFGSGTQLSVL.

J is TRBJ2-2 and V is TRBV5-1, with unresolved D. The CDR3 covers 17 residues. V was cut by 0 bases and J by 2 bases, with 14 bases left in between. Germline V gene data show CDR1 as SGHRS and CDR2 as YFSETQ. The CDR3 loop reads CASSLGPSRINTGELFF. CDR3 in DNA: TGCGCCAGCAGCTTGGGCCCTTCTAGGATCAACACCGGGGAGCTGTTTTTT.

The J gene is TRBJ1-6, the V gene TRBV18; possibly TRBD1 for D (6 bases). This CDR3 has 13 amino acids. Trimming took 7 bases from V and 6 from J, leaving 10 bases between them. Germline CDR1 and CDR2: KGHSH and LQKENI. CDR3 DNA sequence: TGTGCCAGCTGCCGGACAGCTAATTCACCCCTCCACTTT. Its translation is CASCRTANSPLHF.

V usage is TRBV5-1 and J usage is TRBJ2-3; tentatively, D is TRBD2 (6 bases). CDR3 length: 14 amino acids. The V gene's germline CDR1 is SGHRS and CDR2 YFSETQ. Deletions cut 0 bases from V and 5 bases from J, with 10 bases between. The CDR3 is CASSLVPGRDTQYF. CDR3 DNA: TGCGCCAGCAGCTTGGTCCCCGGGAGAGATACGCAGTATTTT.

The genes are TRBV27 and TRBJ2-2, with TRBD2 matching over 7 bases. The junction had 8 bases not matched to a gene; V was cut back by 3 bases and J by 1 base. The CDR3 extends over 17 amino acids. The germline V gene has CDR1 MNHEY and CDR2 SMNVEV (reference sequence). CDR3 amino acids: CASSFPRTSGNTGELFF. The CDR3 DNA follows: TGTGCCAGCAGTTTCCCCCGGACTAGTGGGAACACCGGGGAGCTGTTTTTT.

The DNA for the CDR3 is TGTGCCTGGAGTGCGGGACAGGGGGCGTATGGCTACACCTTC. Translating gives CAWSAGQGAYGYTF. This sequence joins TRBV30 and TRBJ1-2; 12 bases map to TRBD1. CDR1 and CDR2 from the germline V gene are GTSNPN and SVGIG (reference sequence). With 1 base clipped from V and 5 bases from J, the junction kept 2 bases outside the gene matches. The CDR3 spans 14 residues.

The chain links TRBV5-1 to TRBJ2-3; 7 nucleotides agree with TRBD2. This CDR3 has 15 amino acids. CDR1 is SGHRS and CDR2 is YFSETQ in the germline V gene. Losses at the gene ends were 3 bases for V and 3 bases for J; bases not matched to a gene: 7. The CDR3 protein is CASSSSGEFTDTQYF. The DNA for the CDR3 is TGCGCCAGCAGCTCCAGCGGGGAATTTACAGATACGCAGTATTTT.

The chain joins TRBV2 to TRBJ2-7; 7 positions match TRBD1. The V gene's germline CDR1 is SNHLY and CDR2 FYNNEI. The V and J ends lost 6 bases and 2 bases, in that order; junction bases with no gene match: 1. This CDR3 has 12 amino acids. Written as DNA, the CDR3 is TGTGCCAGCAGGGGGACAGCCTACGAGCAGTACTTC. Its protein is CASRGTAYEQYF.

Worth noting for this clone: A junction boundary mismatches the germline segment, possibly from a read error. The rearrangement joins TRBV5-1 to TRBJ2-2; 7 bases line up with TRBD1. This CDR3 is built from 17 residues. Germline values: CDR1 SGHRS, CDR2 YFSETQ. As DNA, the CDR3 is TGCGCCAGCAGTTTGGCACAGGGGCAGCCGAACACCGGGGAGCTGTTTTTT. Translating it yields CASSLAQGQPNTGELFF.

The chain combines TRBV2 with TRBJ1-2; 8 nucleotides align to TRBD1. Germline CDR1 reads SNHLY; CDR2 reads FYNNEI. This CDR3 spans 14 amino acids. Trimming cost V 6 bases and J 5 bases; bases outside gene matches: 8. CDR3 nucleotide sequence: TGTGCCAGCAGAAGGACAGGGTCCACTTATGGCTACACCTTC. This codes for CASRRTGSTYGYTF.

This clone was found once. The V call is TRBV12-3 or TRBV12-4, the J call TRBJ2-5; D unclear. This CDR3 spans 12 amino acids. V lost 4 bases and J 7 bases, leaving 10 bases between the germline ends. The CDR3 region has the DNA TGTGCCAGCAGTTCCGGGTCGGGGACCCAGTACTTC. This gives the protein CASSSGSGTQYF.

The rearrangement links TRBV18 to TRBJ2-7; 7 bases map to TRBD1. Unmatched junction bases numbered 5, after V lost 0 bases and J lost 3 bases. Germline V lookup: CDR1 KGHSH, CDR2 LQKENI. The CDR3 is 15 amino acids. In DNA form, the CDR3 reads TGTGCCAGCTCACCACCTATGGGACAGAACTACGAGCAGTACTTC. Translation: CASSPPMGQNYEQYF.

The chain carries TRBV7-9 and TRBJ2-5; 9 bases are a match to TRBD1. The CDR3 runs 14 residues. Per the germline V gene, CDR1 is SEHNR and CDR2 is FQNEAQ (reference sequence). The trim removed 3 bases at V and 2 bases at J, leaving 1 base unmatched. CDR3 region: CASSFGQGQETQYF. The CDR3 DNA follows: TGTGCCAGCAGCTTCGGACAGGGGCAAGAGACCCAGTACTTC. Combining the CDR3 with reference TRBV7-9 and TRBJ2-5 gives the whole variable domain DTGVSQNPRHKITKRGQNVTFRCDPISEHNRLYWYRQTLGQGPEFLTYFQNEAQLEKSRLLSDRFSAERPKGSFSTLEIQRTEQGDSAMYLCASSFGQGQETQYFGPGTRLLVL.

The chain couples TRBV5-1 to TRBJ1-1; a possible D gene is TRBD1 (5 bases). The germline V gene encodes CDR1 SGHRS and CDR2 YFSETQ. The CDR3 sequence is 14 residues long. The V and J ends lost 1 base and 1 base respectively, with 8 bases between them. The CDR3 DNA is TGCGCCAGCAGCTTGCGTACAGGGAACACTGAAGCTTTCTTT. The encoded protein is CASSLRTGNTEAFF.

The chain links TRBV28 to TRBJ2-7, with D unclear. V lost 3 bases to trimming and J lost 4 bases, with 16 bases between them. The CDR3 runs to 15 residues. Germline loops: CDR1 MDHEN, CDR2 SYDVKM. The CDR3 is CASSLISLELYEQYF. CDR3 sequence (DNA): TGTGCCAGCAGTTTGATAAGCTTAGAGTTATACGAGCAGTACTTC. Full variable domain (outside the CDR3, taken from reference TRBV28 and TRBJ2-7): DVKVTQSSRYLVKRTGEKVFLECVQDMDHENMFWYRQDPGLGLRLIYFSYDVKMKEKGDIPEGYSVSREKKERFSLILESASTNQTSMYLCASSLISLELYEQYFGPGTRLTVT.

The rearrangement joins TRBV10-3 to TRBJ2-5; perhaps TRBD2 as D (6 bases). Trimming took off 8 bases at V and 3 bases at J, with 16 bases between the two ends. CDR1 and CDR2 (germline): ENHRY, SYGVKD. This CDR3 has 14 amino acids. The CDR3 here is CAISFAGPEETQYF. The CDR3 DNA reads TGTGCCATCTCCTTCGCGGGGCCCGAAGAGACCCAGTACTTC.

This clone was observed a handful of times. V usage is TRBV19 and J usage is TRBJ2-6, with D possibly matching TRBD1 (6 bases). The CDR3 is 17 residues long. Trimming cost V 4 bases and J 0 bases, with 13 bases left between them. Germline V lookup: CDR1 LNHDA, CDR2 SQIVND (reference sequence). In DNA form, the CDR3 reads TGTGCCAGTAGTACGACAGGTATCTCCTCTGGGGCCAACGTCCTGACTTTC. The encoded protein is CASSTTGISSGANVLTF.

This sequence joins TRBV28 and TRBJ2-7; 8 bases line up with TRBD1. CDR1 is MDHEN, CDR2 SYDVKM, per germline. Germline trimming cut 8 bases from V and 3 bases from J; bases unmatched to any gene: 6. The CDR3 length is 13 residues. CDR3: CASWDRMNYEQYF. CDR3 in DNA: TGTGCCAGCTGGGACAGGATGAACTACGAGCAGTACTTC.

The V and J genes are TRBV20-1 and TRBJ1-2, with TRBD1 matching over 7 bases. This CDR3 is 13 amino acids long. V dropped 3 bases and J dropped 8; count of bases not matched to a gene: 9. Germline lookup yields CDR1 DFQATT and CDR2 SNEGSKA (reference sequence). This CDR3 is CSASQGGGWGYTF. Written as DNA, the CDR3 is TGCAGTGCTAGTCAGGGGGGCGGATGGGGCTACACCTTC.